The next 20 T cell receptor beta chains were all read from a single sample in a study of blood T cell repertoires in COVID-19. TCRdb keeps only in-frame clones here, not all; method: immunoSEQ multiplex PCR. This sample has 290,000 or so clones; around 87% occur once, and the top ten carry roughly 2%. Material for sequencing was peripheral blood. The receptor set was obtained from a man aged 18 to 30 with active or convalescent COVID-19.

The chain recombines TRBV5-1 with TRBJ2-5, with a weak D call TRBD2 (6 bases). V lost 0 bases and J lost 5, with 20 bases in between. Germline loops: CDR1 SGHRS, CDR2 YFSETQ. The CDR3 extends over 17 amino acids. The CDR3 nucleotides read TGCGCCAGCAGCTTGGGGCTTCTGCGGGGCAGCCAGGAGACCCAGTACTTC. It yields the protein CASSLGLLRGSQETQYF.

The CDR3 reads CASSVGRAGPNTGELFF. CDR3 in DNA: TGTGCCAGCAGCGTAGGTAGGGCGGGACCGAACACCGGGGAGCTGTTTTTT. The chain carries TRBV9 and TRBJ2-2; possible D gene TRBD2, 6 bases. The CDR3 length is 17 residues. V lost 0 bases and J lost 0, with 12 bases in between. Germline CDR1 reads SGDLS; CDR2 reads YYNGEE. The full variable domain, rest sourced from reference TRBV9 and TRBJ2-2, is DSGVTQTPKHLITATGQRVTLRCSPRSGDLSVYWYQQSLDQGLQFLIQYYNGEERAKGNILERFSAQQFPDLHSELNLSSLELGDSALYFCASSVGRAGPNTGELFFGEGSRLTVL.

Only a few counts were recorded for this clone. The V and J genes are TRBV9 and TRBJ2-7; TRBD2 matches 7 bases. V was pared by 4 bases and J by 2 bases, with 12 bases of the junction left unmatched. The V gene's germline CDR1 is SGDLS and CDR2 YYNGEE. The CDR3 is made up of 16 amino acids. CDR3 sequence reads: CASSPGRVTSTYEQYF. The CDR3 DNA is TGTGCCAGCAGCCCCGGTCGAGTGACTAGCACCTACGAGCAGTACTTC.

The chain is built from TRBV5-1 and TRBJ2-5; maybe TRBD2 (5 bases). Germline lookup yields CDR1 SGHRS and CDR2 YFSETQ. The CDR3 loop spans 13 amino acids. V dropped 5 bases and J dropped 2 bases, with 10 bases sitting between them. CDR3 DNA: TGCGCCAGCAGAGGAGCGGCGCAAGAGACCCAGTACTTC. Protein: CASRGAAQETQYF. Full variable domain (missing parts from reference TRBV5-1 and TRBJ2-5): KAGVTQTPRYLIKTRGQQVTLSCSPISGHRSVSWYQQTPGQGLQFLFEYFSETQRNKGNFPGRFSGRQFSNSRSEMNVSTLELGDSALYLCASRGAAQETQYFGPGTRLLVL.

This clone was observed a few times. CDR3 protein: CATSSRYF. CDR3 nucleotides: TGTGCCACCAGCAGCCGGTACTTC. The chain uses TRBV15 and TRBJ2-7, with unresolved D. The CDR3 totals 8 residues. CDR1 and CDR2 from the germline V gene are LNHNV and YYDKDF (reference sequence). V lost 3 bases to trimming and J lost 12 bases, with 3 bases between them.

The chain combines TRBV18 with TRBJ2-7; D is perhaps TRBD1 (6 bases). V shed 3 bases and J shed 0 bases, with 9 bases lying between them. The germline CDR1 and CDR2 sequences are KGHSH and LQKENI. The CDR3 length is 14 residues. CDR3 amino acids: CASSPGTTSYEQYF. The CDR3 region has the DNA TGTGCCAGCTCACCCGGGACAACCTCCTACGAGCAGTACTTC.

V is TRBV6-5 and J is TRBJ2-3; 9 positions agree with TRBD2. Per germline, CDR1 MNHEY and CDR2 SVGAGI. The CDR3 contains 16 residues. Trimming cost V 2 bases and J 4 bases; bases outside gene matches: 7. The CDR3 bases are TGTGCCAGCAGTTACGGGGCGGGGGGGCCTGCAGATACGCAGTATTTT. Encoded protein: CASSYGAGGPADTQYF.

The chain is built from TRBV29-1 and TRBJ2-3; 14 positions agree with TRBD2. Germline V gives CDR1 SQVTM, CDR2 ANQGSEA. The CDR3 is made up of 20 amino acids. The trim removed 3 bases at V and 1 base at J, leaving 15 bases unmatched. The CDR3 sequence is CSVERPARLAGGVGTDTQYF. The CDR3 DNA follows: TGCAGCGTTGAGCGCCCCGCCCGACTAGCGGGAGGGGTGGGCACAGATACGCAGTATTTT.

This clone was counted once. V is TRBV4-1 and J is TRBJ2-1, with TRBD2 identical over 12 bases. V was pared by 0 bases and J by 2 bases, with 2 bases of the junction left unmatched. Germline loops: CDR1 MGHRA, CDR2 YSYEKL. The CDR3 is 17 residues long. CDR3 protein: CASSQEWTSGAYNEQFF. CDR3 sequence (DNA): TGCGCCAGCAGCCAAGAATGGACTAGCGGGGCCTACAATGAGCAGTTCTTC.

The V gene is TRBV7-9, the J gene TRBJ1-2; the D gene is possibly TRBD1 (6 bases). Trimming pared 2 bases from V and 2 bases from J, leaving 9 bases between. CDR3 length equals 14 residues. CDR1 and CDR2 from the germline V gene are SEHNR and FQNEAQ (reference sequence). The CDR3 DNA sequence: TGTGCCAGCAGCTTATCCGGACAGAACTATGGCTACACCTTC. The encoded protein is CASSLSGQNYGYTF.

This clone occurred once. The rearrangement links TRBV27 to TRBJ2-7; TRBD1 agrees at 8 bases. The CDR3 is made up of 13 amino acids. Per the germline V gene, CDR1 is MNHEY and CDR2 is SMNVEV (reference sequence). The ends lost 7 bases at V and 7 bases at J; junction bases unmatched: 9. The CDR3 is CASTGRGPKEQYF. CDR3 nucleotide sequence: TGTGCCAGCACGGGCAGGGGGCCGAAGGAGCAGTACTTC.

The rearrangement joins TRBV5-4 to TRBJ2-5; tentatively, D is TRBD1 (5 bases). The CDR3 consists of 15 residues. Germline V gives CDR1 SGHNT, CDR2 YYREEE (reference sequence). Trimming pared 1 base from V and 5 bases from J, leaving 15 bases between. The CDR3 region is CASSLYQGVGETQYF. In DNA form, the CDR3 reads TGTGCCAGCAGCTTGTATCAAGGGGTGGGGGAGACCCAGTACTTC.

The rearrangement joins TRBV6-5 to TRBJ1-1; D is unresolved. Germline CDR1 and CDR2: MNHEY and SVGAGI. This CDR3 is built from 13 residues. Trimming took 6 bases from V and 5 from J, leaving 13 bases between them. The CDR3 region is CASRFGESTEAFF. CDR3 nucleotides: TGTGCCAGCAGATTTGGAGAATCAACTGAAGCTTTCTTT.

The chain couples TRBV5-8 to TRBJ2-7, with TRBD1 matching over 10 bases. The CDR3 is 14 amino acids. J lost 4 bases, V lost 0 bases, and 1 base had no gene match. From germline, CDR1 is SGHTS and CDR2 YDEGEE. CDR3 residues: CASSLGDRGYEQYF. The CDR3 DNA sequence: TGTGCCAGCAGCTTGGGGGACAGGGGTTACGAGCAGTACTTC. Full variable domain (remainder filled in from reference TRBV5-8 and TRBJ2-7): EAGVTQSPTHLIKTRGQQATLRCSPISGHTSVYWYQQALGLGLQFLLWYDEGEERNRGNFPPRFSGRQFPNYSSELNVNALELEDSALYLCASSLGDRGYEQYFGPGTRLTVT.

The J gene is TRBJ1-3, the V gene TRBV2; 8 nucleotides line up with TRBD1. V shed 10 bases, J shed 0 bases, and the junction held 14 bases outside the gene matches. Germline values: CDR1 SNHLY, CDR2 FYNNEI. This CDR3 is built from 17 residues. As DNA, the CDR3 is TGTGCCATCTCCGTGCGGACAGGGAGAGACTCTGGAAACACCATATATTTT. This gives the protein CAISVRTGRDSGNTIYF.

The chain combines TRBV20-1 with TRBJ1-4; D is ambiguous. The CDR3 has 13 amino acids. Trimming stripped 3 bases from V and 3 bases from J, with 8 bases between. Germline V gives CDR1 DFQATT, CDR2 SNEGSKA (reference sequence). CDR3 region: CSASRSANEKLFF. CDR3 DNA: TGCAGTGCTAGTAGGAGTGCTAATGAAAAACTGTTTTTT.

The J gene is TRBJ2-1, the V gene TRBV5-1; D remains unclear. Germline loops: CDR1 SGHRS, CDR2 YFSETQ. The CDR3 has 14 amino acids. Trimming shortened V by 1 base and J by 5 bases, and 10 bases separated the two germline ends. The CDR3 sequence is CASSLNLQNNEQFF. The CDR3 DNA follows: TGCGCCAGCAGCTTGAACCTTCAGAACAATGAGCAGTTCTTC.

This clone was detected only once. The chain uses TRBV5-6 and TRBJ1-5; TRBD1 matches at 8 bases. The CDR3 consists of 17 residues. After removal of 3 bases from V and 1 base from J, the junction contained 9 bases not matched to a gene. Germline CDR1 and CDR2: SGHDT and YYEEEE. The CDR3 sequence is CASSYRQTGASNQPQHF. The CDR3 DNA reads TGTGCCAGCAGCTATCGACAGACAGGGGCCAGCAATCAGCCCCAGCATTTT. Supplemented by reference TRBV5-6 and TRBJ1-5, the full variable domain reads DAGVTQSPTHLIKTRGQQVTLRCSPKSGHDTVSWYQQALGQGPQFIFQYYEEEERQRGNFPDRFSGHQFPNYSSELNVNALLLGDSALYLCASSYRQTGASNQPQHFGDGTRLSIL.

CDR3 in DNA: TGCGCCAGCAGCCTGATACCGGGCCGAAGAGGGGGCAATGAGCAGTTCTTC. Encoded protein: CASSLIPGRRGGNEQFF. This chain connects TRBV4-1 to TRBJ2-1, with D perhaps matching TRBD1 (6 bases). V was clipped by 4 bases and J by 6 bases, with 22 bases between them. Germline V lookup: CDR1 MGHRA, CDR2 YSYEKL. This CDR3 has 17 residues.

The V and J genes are TRBV5-6 and TRBJ1-2; D might be TRBD1 (5 bases). CDR3 length: 14 amino acids. CDR1 is SGHDT, CDR2 YYEEEE, per germline. The ends were cut back, 0 bases at V and 4 bases at J, with 10 bases in the middle. The CDR3 region is CASSLGQGLYGYTF. In DNA form, the CDR3 reads TGTGCCAGCAGCTTGGGGCAGGGACTCTATGGCTACACCTTC.